The clone carrying this TCR beta chain showed up just a few times. The antigen is undetermined. In germline, CDR1 is MNHNS, CDR2 SASEGT. This CDR3 is 16 amino acids long. V was clipped by 6 bases and J by 0 bases, with 18 bases between them. Original methodology: Across clinicopathological groups, CDR3 differences served as the basis for building a distant-metastasis classifier for papillary thyroid cancer. TCRdb recomputed clones from the PCR reads via MiXCR. TCRdb's processing, not the authors', yielded these V and J calls. Of about 49,000 clones in the sample, 4% to 5% are singletons; the top ten hold about a tenth. The data are from a study of metastatic and nonmetastatic thyroid tumors. Study-level information: For malignant and benign thyroid patients, tumor or nodule tissue and blood were the sources whose repertoires were compared. Findings of the study overall: It was reportedly found that TCR beta diversity was significantly higher in malignant thyroid tumors than in benign nodules, a difference seen in both blood and tumor samples.

Prior to thyroid surgery, none of the patients had received any treatment. The J gene is TRBJ2-7, the V gene TRBV6-1; D gene ambiguous. This clonotype originated in a female donor with papillary thyroid cancer or a benign thyroid nodule (not recorded which). Some clones in this sample may be carry-over from other donors' samples. The sequenced sample was blood. The CDR3 spells CASRSRGAHSSYEQYF. The CDR3 DNA is TGTGCCAGCAGGTCAAGAGGCGCCCACTCCTCCTACGAGCAGTACTTC.